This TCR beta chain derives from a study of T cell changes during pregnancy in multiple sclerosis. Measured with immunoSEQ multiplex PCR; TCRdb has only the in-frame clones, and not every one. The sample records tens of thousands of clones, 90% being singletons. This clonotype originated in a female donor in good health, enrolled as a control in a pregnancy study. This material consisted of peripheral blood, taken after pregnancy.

The CDR3 is CASSHRGQAYEKLFF. The CDR3, as DNA: TGTGCCAGCAGTCATCGGGGACAGGCTTATGAAAAACTGTTTTTT. The chain uses TRBV6-5 and TRBJ1-4, with TRBD1 matching 8 bases. Germline lookup yields CDR1 MNHEY and CDR2 SVGAGI. The trim removed 5 bases at V and 6 bases at J, leaving 8 bases unmatched. This CDR3 is built from 15 residues.